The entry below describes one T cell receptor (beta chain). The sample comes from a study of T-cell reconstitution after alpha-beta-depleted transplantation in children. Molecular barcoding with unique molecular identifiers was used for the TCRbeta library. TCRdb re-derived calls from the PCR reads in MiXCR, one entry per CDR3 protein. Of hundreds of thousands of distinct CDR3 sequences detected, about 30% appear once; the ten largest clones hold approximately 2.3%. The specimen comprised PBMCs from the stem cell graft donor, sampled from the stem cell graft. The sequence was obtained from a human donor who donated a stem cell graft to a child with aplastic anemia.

The CDR3 reads CASSPVWLNTEAFF. CDR3 coding DNA: TGTGCCAGCAGCCCGGTGTGGCTGAACACTGAAGCTTTCTTT. This chain links TRBV3-1 with TRBJ1-1; D unresolved. V was cut by 4 bases and J by 0 bases, with 9 bases left in between. CDR3 length: 14 amino acids. CDR1 and CDR2 (germline): LGHDT, YNNKEL (reference sequence).